This paragraph reports one T cell receptor beta chain. Original handling: From reference gene primer amplification, estimates of nucleated cell counts were derived. Sequencing used immunoSEQ multiplex PCR; TCRdb keeps in-frame clones, though not all of them. That table gives V, J and clone size, and the DNA gave D and trimming. The sample carries some 200,000 clones, roughly 86% recorded once. This CDR3 spans 14 amino acids. CDR1 is SEHNR, CDR2 FQNEAQ, per germline (reference sequence). Between the trimmed V and J ends, which lost 7 bases and 4 bases, there was a span of 17 bases. The data derive from a study of blood T cell repertoires in COVID-19. Study-level information: The study drew acute and convalescent COVID-19 samples from the United States, Italy and Spain. Nucleic acid was either cDNA or gDNA, and it came from T cells, B-cell-depleted T cells, or PBMCs.

The rearrangement joins TRBV7-9 to TRBJ2-7; D gene ambiguous. This receptor was identified in a woman aged 40 to 49 with acute or convalescent COVID-19. Sequencing was done on a sample of peripheral blood. The CDR3: CASIGELRPYEQYF. The DNA for the CDR3 is TGTGCCAGCATCGGAGAACTCCGGCCGTACGAGCAGTACTTC.